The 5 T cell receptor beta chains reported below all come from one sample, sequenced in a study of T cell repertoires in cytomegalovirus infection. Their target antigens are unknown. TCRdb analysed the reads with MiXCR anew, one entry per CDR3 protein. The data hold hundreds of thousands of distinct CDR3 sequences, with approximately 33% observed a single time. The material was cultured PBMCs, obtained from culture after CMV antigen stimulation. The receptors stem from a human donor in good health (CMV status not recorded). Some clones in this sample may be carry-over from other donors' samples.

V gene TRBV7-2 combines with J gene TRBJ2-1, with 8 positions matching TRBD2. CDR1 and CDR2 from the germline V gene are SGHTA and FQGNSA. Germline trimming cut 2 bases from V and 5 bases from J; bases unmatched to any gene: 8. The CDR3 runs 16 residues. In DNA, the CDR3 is TGTGCCAGCAGCTTATCCGGGACTAGACCCCACAATGAGCAGTTCTTC. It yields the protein CASSLSGTRPHNEQFF.

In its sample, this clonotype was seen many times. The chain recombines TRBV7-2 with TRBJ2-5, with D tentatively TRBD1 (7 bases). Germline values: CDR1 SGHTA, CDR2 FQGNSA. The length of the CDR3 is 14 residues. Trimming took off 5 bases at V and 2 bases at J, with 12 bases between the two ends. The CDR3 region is CASSRTGLQETQYF. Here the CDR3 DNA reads TGTGCCAGCAGCCGGACAGGACTACAAGAGACCCAGTACTTC.

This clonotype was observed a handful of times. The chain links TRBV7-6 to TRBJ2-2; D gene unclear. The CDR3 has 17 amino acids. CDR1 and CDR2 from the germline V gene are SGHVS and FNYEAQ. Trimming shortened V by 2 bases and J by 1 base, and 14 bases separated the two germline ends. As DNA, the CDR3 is TGTGCCAGCAGCTTACGACACACGATTAAGAACACCGGGGAGCTGTTTTTT. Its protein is CASSLRHTIKNTGELFF.

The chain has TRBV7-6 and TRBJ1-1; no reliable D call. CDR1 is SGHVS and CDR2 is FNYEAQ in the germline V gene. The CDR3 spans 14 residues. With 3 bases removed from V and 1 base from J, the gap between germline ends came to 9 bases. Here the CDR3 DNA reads TGTGCCAGCAGCTTCTTGGGAAAGAACACTGAAGCTTTCTTT. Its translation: CASSFLGKNTEAFF.

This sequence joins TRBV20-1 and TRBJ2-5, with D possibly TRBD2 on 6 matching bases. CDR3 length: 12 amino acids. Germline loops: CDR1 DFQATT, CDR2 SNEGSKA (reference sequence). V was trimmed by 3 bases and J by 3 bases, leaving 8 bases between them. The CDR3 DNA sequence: TGCAGTGCTAGTCCGGGGGAAGAGACCCAGTACTTC. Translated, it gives CSASPGEETQYF.